This T cell receptor beta chain was captured in a study of tumor-infiltrating lymphocytes in primary liver carcinoma (dated by TCRdb to the late 2010s). Notes on the research overall: Between late 2015 and March 2016, a handful of patients in China with histopathologically diagnosed primary liver carcinoma had surgical resection. Samples yielded roughly 3.65 to 7.5 million productive TCRbeta reads; read depth did not differ significantly between tissue types. Across five regions of each liver tumor, along with adjacent normal tissue and blood, the study brought together TCRbeta repertoire sequencing, expression microarrays and whole-exome sequencing. Reproducibility between technical replicate repertoires was high, with correlation coefficients above 0.98 and mean shared-clone rates approximately 0.9. The five patients had tumors staged T1-T3 N0M0, with maximum diameters ranging from roughly 4.2 to 10 cm. A total of 35 or so specimens from 5 patients went through TCRbeta repertoire sequencing, namely 25 tumor regions, 5 adjacent noncancerous liver tissues and 5 peripheral blood samples. Of the five patients, three men and two women aged 30 to 69 years, four had hepatocellular carcinoma and one had combined HCC and intrahepatic cholangiocarcinoma. Broad study findings and their caveats: Pairs of tumor regions showed greater repertoire overlap (mean about 36%) than tumor-adjacent pairs (roughly 17%) or tumor-blood pairs (approximately 14%), which is consistent with antigen-driven expansion. Because the samples were bulk and unsorted, CD4+ and CD8+ T cell repertoires could not be compared. Because only the TCR beta chain was sequenced and unpaired alpha chains were not captured, true repertoire diversity is likely underestimated. Only five patients were included in the study, and the authors note that the findings should be validated in a larger study. The top 250 clones made up a significantly larger repertoire fraction in tumors than in blood (p = 0.039).

Blood RNA was extracted from unsorted whole blood with TRIzol reagent; germline DNA came from the DNeasy Blood & Tissue kit. Patients had chronic HBV infection and were treatment-naive at sampling. About 3.6 milliliters of peripheral blood were collected into K2EDTA tubes before surgery. A constant-region primer and ProtoScript II reverse transcriptase were used to reverse-transcribe TCRbeta-specific cDNA from roughly 0.55 ug total RNA. TCRbeta libraries were built with three nested multiplex PCR rounds, a slightly modified ARM-PCR procedure. Sample barcodes and Illumina adapters were attached in a final 25-cycle PCR using Deep VentR polymerase. Amplicons of 200-500 bp were gel-purified with a QIAquick gel extraction kit before sequencing. TCRbeta amplicons were sequenced on an Illumina HiSeq 2500 with 250-bp paired-end reads. As for the authors' bioinformatics: Quality trimming of reads was performed with Trimmomatic v0.33, and paired reads were merged with FLASH v1.2.11 so that full CDR3 sequences could be recovered. V, D and J germline segments were assigned to the rearranged TCRbeta sequences by MiGEC v1.2.1b. VDJtools v1.0.0 computed clonotype statistics and Shannon-Wiener diversity indices. Except for diversity analysis, only the 250 most abundant clonotypes of each sample were used in subsequent analyses to reduce sampling bias. TCRdb itself trimmed the public reads at Q25 with fastp, ran MiXCR and retained productive beta chains. Identical CDR3 protein sequences are pooled into one entry, listed with their most common genes and DNA. The V and J calls and clone size are TCRdb's, not the authors'. Within this sample are approximately 330,000 distinct CDR3 sequences, with about two thirds of them counted one time only. The ten largest clones capture about 6.1% of the sample.

This clonotype was seen a single time. Its specific antigen is unknown. No much larger clonotype is one base removed from it; base qualities were not supplied. One read amounts to weak evidence. This TCR was recovered from a middle-aged man with primary liver carcinoma and hepatitis B virus infection. The sample comprised peripheral blood.

CDR3 protein: CASSLWGLTGPEQYF. The DNA sequence reads TGTGCCAGCAGTTTATGGGGGCTGACAGGGCCCGAGCAGTACTTC. The chain couples TRBV28 to TRBJ2-7; TRBD1 lines up with 7 middle nucleotides. Trimming accounts for 0 bases at V and 6 bases at J, while the number of junction bases matched to no gene is 8. The germline V gene sets CDR1 to MDHEN and CDR2 to SYDVKM. Counted from cysteine to phenylalanine, this CDR3 has 15 amino acids. Only the CDR3 DNA stays, 45 bases, in frame from base 1. Where the CDR3 stops, the reference TRBV28 and TRBJ2-7 genes take over; the full variable domain is DVKVTQSSRYLVKRTGEKVFLECVQDMDHENMFWYRQDPGLGLRLIYFSYDVKMKEKGDIPEGYSVSREKKERFSLILESASTNQTSMYLCASSLWGLTGPEQYFGPGTRLTVT.